These 23 T cell receptor beta chains came from one sample sequenced in a study of T cell repertoires in cytomegalovirus infection (dated by TCRdb to the late 2010s). Data came from an Illumina HiSeq 1500. TCRdb reworked the public reads: Q25 trimming with fastp, MiXCR clone assembly, productive beta chains retained. For every CDR3 protein sequence, its rows merge into one entry that carries the most common genes and DNA. For this sample the table gives hundreds of thousands of distinct CDR3 sequences, of which 20% to 25% were detected only once. Around 7.6% of the sample rests with the top ten. Sequenced input: CD8+ T cells from PBMCs. These receptors originate from a human donor in good health (CMV status not recorded). Some clones in this sample may be carry-over from other donors' samples.

This rearrangement joins TRBV13 to TRBJ2-1; 8 bases line up with TRBD1. This CDR3 is 15 amino acids long. CDR1 is PRHDT and CDR2 is FYEKMQ in the germline V gene (reference sequence). V was pared by 1 base and J by 6 bases, with 5 bases of the junction left unmatched. This chain's CDR3 is CASSLATGAGNEQFF. The DNA of the CDR3 is TGTGCCAGCAGCTTAGCGACAGGGGCCGGCAATGAGCAGTTCTTC.

The rearrangement joins TRBV19 to TRBJ2-1; 9 nucleotides align to TRBD1. V was pared by 8 bases and J by 3 bases, with 5 bases of the junction left unmatched. The CDR3 runs to 14 residues. CDR1 is LNHDA and CDR2 is SQIVND in the germline V gene (reference sequence). The CDR3 coding sequence is TGTGCCAGTGTCGGGGACAGGGTCTACAATGAGCAGTTCTTC. Translating gives CASVGDRVYNEQFF.

This clonotype was found a few times. The rearrangement uses TRBV4-1 and TRBJ1-1, with D unclear. Germline V gives CDR1 MGHRA, CDR2 YSYEKL. The CDR3 runs to 14 residues. The V and J ends lost 6 bases and 1 base respectively, with 12 bases between them. The CDR3 protein is CASSRRERNTEAFF. DNA for the CDR3: TGCGCCAGCAGTCGGAGGGAACGGAACACTGAAGCTTTCTTT.

This clonotype was picked up one time. V gene TRBV6-1 combines with J gene TRBJ2-7; TRBD1 agrees at 9 bases. The CDR3 contains 16 residues. Looked up from germline, CDR1 is MNHNS and CDR2 is SASEGT. V lost 1 base, J lost 4 bases, and 8 bases stayed unmatched. The CDR3 loop reads CASSEGPGQGGYEQYF. DNA of the CDR3: TGTGCCAGCAGTGAAGGACCGGGACAGGGAGGGTACGAGCAGTACTTC.

The CDR3 sequence is CASSYSPSHTEAFF. The CDR3 DNA follows: TGTGCCAGCAGTTACTCACCCTCCCACACTGAAGCTTTCTTT. V and J are TRBV6-2 or TRBV6-3 and TRBJ1-1, with D hard to call. Trimming left V 0 bases short and J 3 bases short, with 8 bases between. This CDR3 region has 14 residues. Per germline, CDR1 MNHEY and CDR2 SVGEGT.

The chain employs TRBV27 and TRBJ2-7, with 8 positions matching TRBD2. The germline CDR1 and CDR2 sequences are MNHEY and SMNVEV (reference sequence). This CDR3 contains 14 residues. The trim removed 5 bases at V and 3 bases at J, leaving 6 bases unmatched. The CDR3 DNA is TGTGCCAGCAGTCGCGGGGGGACCATCTACGAGCAGTACTTC. This sequence encodes CASSRGGTIYEQYF.

The chain uses TRBV7-8 and TRBJ2-7; D is unresolved. The CDR3 runs to 14 residues. V was clipped by 5 bases and J by 2 bases, with 13 bases between them. CDR1 SGHVS and CDR2 FQNEAQ come from the germline V gene. The CDR3 DNA reads as TGTGCCAGCAGCGAACCCAGGAAAACCTACGAGCAGTACTTC. Translation: CASSEPRKTYEQYF.

This clonotype was counted a single time. The chain employs TRBV20-1 and TRBJ2-7; D call uncertain. This CDR3 has 15 residues. Trimming shortened V by 4 bases and J by 2 bases, and 18 bases separated the two germline ends. The germline V gene has CDR1 DFQATT and CDR2 SNEGSKA (reference sequence). The CDR3 DNA reads as TGCAGTGCTACAACCGGGCCAAGAACCACCTACGAGCAGTACTTC. It translates to CSATTGPRTTYEQYF.

This sequence joins TRBV29-1 and TRBJ2-2; D is ambiguous. The ends were cut back, 1 base at V and 0 bases at J, with 6 bases in the middle. The germline CDR1 and CDR2 sequences are SQVTM and ANQGSEA. CDR3 length equals 14 residues. This CDR3 reads CSVEAVPNTGELFF. The CDR3 DNA reads as TGCAGCGTTGAAGCCGTACCGAACACCGGGGAGCTGTTTTTT.

This clonotype was detected only a few times. The chain has TRBV27 and TRBJ1-1; D is unclear. Trimming pared 5 bases from V and 5 bases from J, leaving 15 bases between. The germline V gene encodes CDR1 MNHEY and CDR2 SMNVEV (reference sequence). This CDR3 has 14 amino acids. DNA for the CDR3: TGTGCCAGCAGTACCAACCCCAGGAGGACTGAAGCTTTCTTT. Residues: CASSTNPRRTEAFF.

There are a few counts of this clonotype. This chain uses TRBV7-6 with TRBJ2-2; a weak D match, TRBD2 (6 bases). The germline gives CDR1 SGHVS, CDR2 FNYEAQ. V lost 1 base, J lost 3 bases, and 15 bases lay in between. The CDR3 runs to 17 residues. The CDR3 loop reads CASSLVEGRDHTGELFF. CDR3 nucleotides: TGTGCCAGCAGCTTAGTGGAGGGCAGGGATCACACCGGGGAGCTGTTTTTT.

This clonotype was seen ten or more times. The chain recombines TRBV25-1 with TRBJ1-1; maybe TRBD1 (5 bases). CDR1 is MGHDK and CDR2 is SYGVNS in the germline V gene. Trimming took off 1 base at V and 4 bases at J, with 13 bases between the two ends. The CDR3 loop spans 15 amino acids. CDR3 in DNA: TGTGCCAGCAGTGAATTCGGAGGGGTGGGCACTGAAGCTTTCTTT. This sequence encodes CASSEFGGVGTEAFF.

V gene TRBV12-5 combines with J gene TRBJ1-2; TRBD1 matches 8 bases. Trimming removed 7 bases from V and 6 bases from J; junction bases left unmatched: 7. Germline CDR1 and CDR2: LGHNT and FRNRAP. This CDR3 is built from 13 residues. CDR3 in DNA: TGTGCTAGTGCCGCAGGGGGCAGGAATGGCTACACCTTC. Translated: CASAAGGRNGYTF.

The chain carries TRBV29-1 and TRBJ2-7; D not certain. The CDR3 loop spans 13 amino acids. Germline-derived CDR1 and CDR2 are SQVTM and ANQGSEA. Trimming left V 6 bases short and J 0 bases short, with 12 bases between. The CDR3 region has the DNA TGCAGCGTGCGGACGGCGAGCTCCTACGAGCAGTACGTC. Protein product: CSVRTASSYEQYV.

The V call is TRBV7-9, the J call TRBJ2-7; TRBD2 matches at 8 bases. After removal of 5 bases from V and 3 bases from J, the junction contained 9 bases not matched to a gene. CDR1 and CDR2 (germline): SEHNR, FQNEAQ (reference sequence). CDR3 size: 15 residues. CDR3 coding DNA: TGTGCCAGCAGCCGAGGAGCGGGAGTTAACTACGAGCAGTACTTC. It is translated as CASSRGAGVNYEQYF.

This clonotype was counted many times. The genes are TRBV6-5 and TRBJ2-3; TRBD1 agrees at 8 bases. The CDR3 length is 20 residues. J was trimmed by 0 bases and V by 2 bases; bases with no gene match: 16. Germline V gene sequence: CDR1 MNHEY, CDR2 SVGAGI. CDR3 residues: CASSYAPSGQALTSTDTQYF. Written as DNA, the CDR3 is TGTGCCAGCAGTTACGCACCCTCGGGACAGGCACTAACAAGCACAGATACGCAGTATTTT.

This clonotype was detected ten times or more. The chain joins TRBV29-1 to TRBJ2-5, with D perhaps given as TRBD1 or TRBD2 (5 bases each). The CDR3 has 14 amino acids. Trimming shortened V by 4 bases and J by 5 bases, and 17 bases separated the two germline ends. Germline CDR1 reads SQVTM; CDR2 reads ANQGSEA. CDR3 bases: TGCAGCGTTGCGGGGACCGTCGAAGGGGAGACCCAGTACTTC. Protein sequence: CSVAGTVEGETQYF.

The chain is built from TRBV12-3 or TRBV12-4 and TRBJ1-5; D perhaps matches TRBD1 (6 bases). The CDR3 is 16 residues long. V lost 4 bases and J 3 bases, leaving 16 bases between the germline ends. CDR3 DNA: TGTGCCAGCAGTTGGGTTCCGGGACATGACAATCAGCCCCAGCATTTT. Translating it yields CASSWVPGHDNQPQHF.

The genes are TRBV6-2 or TRBV6-3 and TRBJ2-7; TRBD1 is a possible D gene (6 bases). The CDR3 has 14 amino acids. The germline gives CDR1 MNHEY, CDR2 SVGEGT. V lost 6 bases to trimming and J lost 2 bases, with 14 bases between them. CDR3 sequence (DNA): TGTGCCAGCAGGGCGGACAGCCGGACCTACGAGCAGTACGTC. Protein product: CASRADSRTYEQYV.

The chain carries TRBV4-2 and TRBJ1-1, with D perhaps TRBD1 (5 bases). The V end lost 0 bases, the J end lost 4 bases, and 12 bases lay between the germline ends. CDR3 length: 15 amino acids. Germline V gene sequence: CDR1 LGHNA, CDR2 YNFKEQ. CDR3 protein: CASSQDRRVTTEAFF. The CDR3 bases are TGTGCCAGCAGCCAAGATCGCAGGGTGACCACTGAAGCTTTCTTT.

This clonotype was counted only a few times. The chain has TRBV20-1 and TRBJ2-5; TRBD2 matches 13 bases. The CDR3 consists of 17 residues. The V segment lost 7 bases and the J segment 0 bases; nucleotides outside the gene matches: 11. Germline CDR1 and CDR2: DFQATT and SNEGSKA (reference sequence). The CDR3: CSVIRLAGGPYQETQYF. CDR3 DNA: TGCAGTGTCATAAGACTAGCGGGGGGCCCGTACCAAGAGACCCAGTACTTC.

The CDR3 protein is CIHSTRPPPETQYF. The CDR3, as DNA: TGCATCCACTCCACGCGTCCACCCCCAGAGACCCAGTACTTC. The chain combines TRBV29-1 with TRBJ2-5; D is undetermined. The CDR3 is 14 amino acids. Germline CDR1 and CDR2: SQVTM and ANQGSEA.

The chain carries TRBV7-2 and TRBJ2-2; TRBD1 agrees at 7 bases. Per the germline V gene, CDR1 is SGHTA and CDR2 is FQGNSA. Unmatched junction bases numbered 7, after V lost 6 bases and J lost 3 bases. This CDR3 has 15 amino acids. The CDR3 DNA follows: TGTGCCAGCAGTATCCTTGACAGGGACACCGGGGAGCTGTTTTTT. Protein: CASSILDRDTGELFF.